These T cell receptor beta chains were read from a single sample in a study of shared clonotypes between healthy human individuals. Profiling relied on immunoSEQ multiplex PCR, and the TCRdb table lists in-frame clones only, not all of them. The sample includes 2.5 million or so clones, 85% to 95% of them seen just once. Material: naive CD4+ T cells sorted from blood. These receptors came from a man between 18 and 35 years old in good health. The CDR3 runs from the conserved cysteine through the conserved F or W. The D gene is left open where the match is weak. Rows give clone size only sometimes, using once, few, many, or a class for an expanded clone.

TRBJ2-2,-,TRBV5-1,TRBD2,TGCGCCAGCAGCTGGAGCGGGAGCGGCACCGGGGAGCTGTTTTTT,CASSWSGSGTGELFF
TRBJ1-2,few,TRBV25-1,-,TGTGCCAGCAGCGGCGGGCCTGGATATGGCTACACCTTC,CASSGGPGYGYTF
TRBJ1-1,-,TRBV5-1,-,TGCGCCAGCAGCTCCTTCGGATGGGACACTGAAGCTTTCTTT,CASSSFGWDTEAFF
TRBJ2-5,-,TRBV15,-,TGTGCCACCAGTCCCGGGACATTGGGACAAGAGACCCAGTACTTC,CATSPGTLGQETQYF
TRBJ1-4,-,TRBV7-2,-,TGTGCCAGCAGCCTCCTAGGGGGTCCAACTAATGAAAAACTGTTTTTT,CASSLLGGPTNEKLFF
TRBJ2-7,-,TRBV6-1,-,TGTGCCAGCAGCCAAGAAGGGCTTCCCTACGAGCAGTACTTC,CASSQEGLPYEQYF
TRBJ1-6,-,TRBV6-1,-,TGTGCCAGCAGTGTTGACAGGACTTCCTCTCCGAATTCACCCCTCCACTTT,CASSVDRTSSPNSPLHF
TRBJ1-6,-,TRBV6-5,-,TGTGCCAGCGGAGGAAGGAAATCCTATAATTCACCCCTCCACTTT,CASGGRKSYNSPLHF
TRBJ2-1,-,TRBV27,-,TGTGCCAGCAGTATAAAGGGGGACGGCGCTTTCAGCTCCTACAATGAGCAGTTCTTC,CASSIKGDGAFSSYNEQFF
TRBJ1-4,-,TRBV10-3,-,TGTGCCATCAGTGCTGGAGCTAATGAAAAACTGTTTTTT,CAISAGANEKLFF
TRBJ2-1,-,TRBV11-2,TRBD1,TGTGCCAGCAGCGGCCGGGACAGGGGGAACTACAATGAGCAGTTCTTC,CASSGRDRGNYNEQFF
TRBJ2-7,-,TRBV5-4,-,TGTGCCAGACCGATCTGTCACGGGGTCAATTACGAGCAGTACTTC,CARPICHGVNYEQYF
TRBJ2-2,-,TRBV7-2,-,TGTGCCAGCAGCCACAGCTTGAGTTGGGAGCTGTTTTTT,CASSHSLSWELFF
TRBJ2-1,-,TRBV30,TRBD1,TGTGCCTGGAAGCCCTTAGACAGGGATTTGGGTGAGCAGTTCTTC,CAWKPLDRDLGEQFF
TRBJ2-1,-,TRBV30,TRBD2,TGTGCCTGGAGTGTGGAAAGGACTAGCGGGAGGAGGAATGAGCAGTTCTTC,CAWSVERTSGRRNEQFF
TRBJ1-5,-,TRBV4-1,-,TGCGCCAGCAGCCAAGATTTAACGATGGGGCGTAATCAGCCCCAGCATTTT,CASSQDLTMGRNQPQHF
TRBJ2-7,-,TRBV30,-,TGTGCCTGGAGTTTGCCTGCCTCCGGGAACGAGCAGTACTTC,CAWSLPASGNEQYF
TRBJ1-3,once,TRBV6-5,-,TGTGCCAGCAGTTTAGCTGACATCTCTGGAAACACCATATATTTT,CASSLADISGNTIYF
TRBJ1-3,-,TRBV15,-,TGTGCCACCAGCAGAGAAGACAAGGGCTGGTCTGGAAACACCATATATTTT,CATSREDKGWSGNTIYF
TRBJ2-6,-,TRBV23-1,-,TGCGCCAGCGGCGTTGAGTGCTTCTACGTCCTGACTTTC,CASGVECFYVLTF
TRBJ2-3,-,TRBV5-4,TRBD1,TGTGCCAGCAGCTTGGAAATCGGCAGGGGGCCAGATACGCAGTATTTT,CASSLEIGRGPDTQYF
TRBJ1-5,-,TRBV27,-,TGTGCCAGCGCAGACAGGTTTTATCAGCCCCAGCATTTT,CASADRFYQPQHF
TRBJ2-2,-,TRBV2,-,TGTGCCAGCAGTGAAGTGAGGCTAGTGAACACCGGGGAGCTGTTTTTT,CASSEVRLVNTGELFF
TRBJ2-3,-,TRBV5-1,-,TGCGCCAGCAGCTTGGTTAAGAAAGACACAGATACGCAGTATTTT,CASSLVKKDTDTQYF
TRBJ1-1,-,TRBV6-6,TRBD1,TGTGCCAGCAGCCACCCGGGACAGGGGACGACTGAAGCTTTCTTT,CASSHPGQGTTEAFF
TRBJ1-1,-,TRBV28,-,TGTGCCAGCAGTTTGGGGGGTGGTGGTGAAGCTTTCTTT,CASSLGGGGEAFF
TRBJ1-2,-,TRBV4-1,-,TGCGCCAGCAGCCAAGTACGGCAGAACTATGGCTACACCTTC,CASSQVRQNYGYTF
TRBJ2-6,once,TRBV7-2,TRBD1,TGTGCCAGCCACTCGACAGGGGCTCACTCTGGGGCCAACGTCCTGACTTTC,CASHSTGAHSGANVLTF
TRBJ1-1,-,TRBV6-6,-,TGTGCCAGCAGCAACGGGGGGCCTACAACGAACACTGAAGCTTTCTTT,CASSNGGPTTNTEAFF
TRBJ2-1,-,TRBV4-3,TRBD2,TGCGCCAGCAGCCAAGAGACGGGAGGCTACAATGAGCAGTTCTTC,CASSQETGGYNEQFF
TRBJ1-1,-,TRBV15,TRBD1,TGTGCCACCAGCAGAGATGGGTGGACAGGGAACACTGAAGCTTTCTTT,CATSRDGWTGNTEAFF
TRBJ2-3,-,TRBV7-8,TRBD2,TGTGCCAGCAGCTTCATAGGGCGGGGGGCCCCAGATACGCAGTATTTT,CASSFIGRGAPDTQYF
TRBJ2-1,-,TRBV7-9,-,TGTGCCACCGGCCTCCGGGGGGCTCCCGGTAATGAGCAGTTCTTC,CATGLRGAPGNEQFF
TRBJ2-3,-,TRBV5-1,-,TGCGCCAGCAGCTTGACAGCATCTAGCACAGATACGCAGTATTTT,CASSLTASSTDTQYF
TRBJ2-1,-,TRBV5-1,TRBD2,TGCGCCAGCAGCTCGGCTAGCGGGGGATATTACAATGAGCAGTTCTTC,CASSSASGGYYNEQFF
TRBJ2-3,-,TRBV19,-,TGTGCCACTACCCGTGGGGCTACCACAGATACGCAGTATTTT,CATTRGATTDTQYF
TRBJ2-3,-,TRBV5-1,TRBD1,TGCGCCAGCAGCCCCGACAGGGGCTACACAGATACGCAGTATTTT,CASSPDRGYTDTQYF
TRBJ2-7,-,TRBV21-1,-,TGTGCCAGCAGCATCGAGGGAGACAGCTACGAGCAGTACTTC,CASSIEGDSYEQYF
TRBJ2-3,-,TRBV4-2,TRBD2,TGTGCCAGCAGCCAAGATCTAGCGGGGGGGACCATAAAAGATACGCAGTATTTT,CASSQDLAGGTIKDTQYF
TRBJ2-3,-,TRBV30,-,TGTGCCTGCCTCCTGGGTACAGATACGCAGTATTTT,CACLLGTDTQYF
TRBJ2-3,-,TRBV6-5,TRBD2,TGTGCCAGCAGCCTGAGCGGGGGCTACACAGATACGCAGTATTTT,CASSLSGGYTDTQYF
TRBJ2-1,-,TRBV6-5,TRBD2,TGTGCCAGCAGTTCCTGGGGGGGGAATGAGCAGTTCTTC,CASSSWGGNEQFF
TRBJ2-4,-,TRBV5-6,-,TGTGCCAGCAGCTTCAACACCTTACTAGCCAAAAACATTCAGTACTTC,CASSFNTLLAKNIQYF